A single sample gave rise to the 10 T cell receptor beta chains below, sequenced in a study of blood T cells in healthy people across ages (dated by TCRdb to between 2014 and 2017). The library was generated by 5' RACE. Sequencing instrument: Illumina HiSeq 2500. A second roughly 7 to 12 cycle PCR used a sample-barcoded 5' primer and a J-beta primer mix. TCRdb reworked the public reads: Q25 trimming with fastp, MiXCR clone assembly, productive beta chains retained. All rows with the same CDR3 protein become a single entry with the most common DNA and genes. Present in this sample are 1.5 million to 1.8 million distinct CDR3 sequences, under 55% of which were seen just once. The ten top clones hold over 3.5% of the sample. The sequenced sample consisted of blood. The receptors originated from a woman aged 18-35 years in good health.

This clonotype was seen repeatedly, ten times or more. This chain uses TRBV20-1 with TRBJ2-7; maybe TRBD2 (6 bases). The CDR3 runs 14 residues. Trimming left V 2 bases short and J 2 bases short, with 13 bases between. Looked up from germline, CDR1 is DFQATT and CDR2 is SNEGSKA (reference sequence). The CDR3 region is CSARRFGSPYEQYF. The DNA for the CDR3 is TGCAGTGCTAGACGATTCGGGAGCCCCTACGAGCAGTACTTC.

The V and J genes are TRBV4-2 and TRBJ1-6, with D perhaps matching TRBD1 (5 bases). The CDR3 contains 14 residues. Trimming stripped 0 bases from V and 10 bases from J, with 10 bases between. Germline V gene data show CDR1 as LGHNA and CDR2 as YNFKEQ. CDR3 in amino acids: CASSQDPGGSPLHF. In nucleotides, the CDR3 is TGTGCCAGCAGCCAAGATCCGGGGGGGTCACCCCTCCACTTT.

The chain links TRBV2 to TRBJ2-1, with a possible D match to TRBD2 (5 bases). TRBJ2-7 matches the DNA end more closely, so the J call is doubtful. This CDR3 region has 18 residues. Per the germline V gene, CDR1 is SNHLY and CDR2 is FYNNEI. As DNA, the CDR3 is TGTGCCAGCAGTGAAGCGCGGACTGCCATGGTAGCGAACAATGAGCAGTACTTC. It yields the protein CASSEARTAMVANNEQYF.

The chain couples TRBV4-2 to TRBJ1-1; no definite D call. V lost 2 bases to trimming and J lost 10 bases, with 14 bases between them. From germline, CDR1 is LGHNA and CDR2 YNFKEQ. The CDR3 has 13 amino acids. The CDR3: CASSQFTTTGAFF. The CDR3 bases are TGTGCCAGCAGCCAATTTACTACTACGGGAGCTTTCTTT.

There are a few counts of this clonotype. The chain carries TRBV10-3 and TRBJ2-7; D may be TRBD1 (5 bases). Germline V lookup: CDR1 ENHRY, CDR2 SYGVKD. V shed 3 bases and J shed 3 bases, with 15 bases lying between them. The CDR3 covers 15 residues. CDR3 protein: CAISDPPGKSYEQYF. The CDR3 DNA follows: TGTGCCATCAGTGATCCCCCAGGGAAGAGCTACGAGCAGTACTTC.

This clonotype was detected only a few times. V gene TRBV2 combines with J gene TRBJ2-1; D is possibly TRBD1 (5 bases). Germline V CDR1 and CDR2: SNHLY, FYNNEI. The CDR3 has 13 residues. V lost 3 bases and J 4 bases, leaving 7 bases between the germline ends. This chain's CDR3 is CASSDPGYNEQFF. The CDR3 DNA is TGTGCCAGCAGTGATCCAGGGTACAATGAGCAGTTCTTC.

The V call is TRBV7-9, the J call TRBJ1-4; D remains unclear. CDR3 length equals 14 residues. The ends were cut back, 4 bases at V and 4 bases at J, with 10 bases in the middle. CDR1 and CDR2 (germline): SEHNR, FQNEAQ (reference sequence). In nucleotides, the CDR3 is TGTGCCAGCAGCTCCCCCGAGGATAATGAAAAACTGTTTTTT. Translation: CASSSPEDNEKLFF.

The gene calls are TRBV6-5 and TRBJ2-3, with a tentative D call TRBD2 (6 bases). This CDR3 is 17 amino acids long. Germline V gene data show CDR1 as MNHEY and CDR2 as SVGAGI. V lost 2 bases, J lost 0 bases, and 15 bases lay in between. CDR3 DNA: TGTGCCAGCAGTTACGCCGCGGGGAAGCCTAGCACAGATACGCAGTATTTT. Translation gives CASSYAAGKPSTDTQYF.

In this sample, this clonotype turned up a few times. This chain uses TRBV7-2 with TRBJ2-1; 7 nucleotides match TRBD1. V shed 2 bases and J 0 bases; nucleotides not matched to a gene: 7. This CDR3 has 17 amino acids. Germline loops: CDR1 SGHTA, CDR2 FQGNSA. CDR3 coding DNA: TGTGCCAGCAGCTTAATTAGGGGGCGTTACTCCTACAATGAGCAGTTCTTC. Translation: CASSLIRGRYSYNEQFF.

The chain employs TRBV20-1 and TRBJ2-1, with D perhaps TRBD2 (7 bases). Near its end, the DNA agrees better with TRBJ2-7, so the J call may be wrong. The CDR3 totals 15 residues. Germline V gives CDR1 DFQATT, CDR2 SNEGSKA (reference sequence). CDR3 in DNA: TGCAGTGCTCGCAGGGAGGGGGGCTCCTACAATGAGCAGTACTTC. Its translation is CSARREGGSYNEQYF.